The next 23 T cell receptor beta chains were all read from a single sample in a study of cytomegalovirus exposure and HLA in healthy donors. PCR used 60 Vbeta primers and 13 Jbeta primers. TCRdb's copy holds only in-frame clones and misses some; the assay was immunoSEQ multiplex PCR. The table records 80,000 to 100,000 clones, around 68% of them present only once. Material for sequencing was PBMCs. The source is a man aged 25-45 years in good health and CMV-seropositive.

V usage is TRBV5-1 and J usage is TRBJ1-1, with a tentative D call TRBD1 (5 bases). This CDR3 spans 17 amino acids. Between the trimmed V and J ends, which lost 2 bases and 2 bases, there was a span of 19 bases. Looked up from germline, CDR1 is SGHRS and CDR2 is YFSETQ. Here the CDR3 reads CASSFDPDSVINTEAFF. The CDR3 DNA follows: TGCGCCAGCAGCTTTGACCCCGACAGCGTCATTAACACTGAAGCTTTCTTT.

The chain joins TRBV7-9 to TRBJ1-4; D unclear. The germline CDR1 and CDR2 sequences are SEHNR and FQNEAQ (reference sequence). V was trimmed by 1 base and J by 7 bases, leaving 10 bases between them. The CDR3 is 14 amino acids. The CDR3 DNA follows: TGTGCCAGCAGCTTAGACGGGTACGGTGAAAAACTGTTTTTT. It yields the protein CASSLDGYGEKLFF.

V usage is TRBV28 and J usage is TRBJ2-7, with 7 nucleotides matching TRBD2. J was trimmed by 0 bases and V by 7 bases; bases with no gene match: 12. The CDR3 has 16 residues. Germline CDR1 is MDHEN and CDR2 is SYDVKM. This CDR3 is CASIGGSLLSSYEQYF. The CDR3 nucleotides read TGTGCCAGCATCGGCGGGAGCCTTCTCAGCTCCTACGAGCAGTACTTC.

The rearrangement uses TRBV30 and TRBJ1-2; weak D call: TRBD1 (5 bases). Germline lookup yields CDR1 GTSNPN and CDR2 SVGIG (reference sequence). This CDR3 is built from 14 residues. Between the trimmed V and J ends, which lost 5 bases and 8 bases, there was a span of 21 bases. The CDR3 coding sequence is TGTGCCTGGTTTACATCCGGAGGGGCCCGGGGCTACACCTTC. Protein sequence: CAWFTSGGARGYTF.

The CDR3 DNA reads as TGCGCCAGCAGCTTGGAGGGGCAGCGTGGCTACACCTTC. This codes for CASSLEGQRGYTF. The rearrangement uses TRBV5-1 and TRBJ1-2; TRBD1 is a possible D gene (5 bases). The CDR3 is made up of 13 amino acids. V lost 0 bases and J lost 7, with 10 bases in between. CDR1 is SGHRS, CDR2 YFSETQ, per germline.

This chain joins TRBV18 and TRBJ2-7; D is uncertain. V was trimmed by 0 bases and J by 3 bases, leaving 15 bases between them. The germline CDR1 and CDR2 sequences are KGHSH and LQKENI. This CDR3 spans 16 amino acids. The CDR3 region is CASSPPKSFTSYEQYF. CDR3 nucleotides: TGTGCCAGCTCACCACCGAAGTCTTTTACCAGCTACGAGCAGTACTTC.

V gene TRBV28 combines with J gene TRBJ1-1, with D possibly being TRBD1 (5 bases). V was clipped by 2 bases and J by 4 bases, with 11 bases between them. Germline values: CDR1 MDHEN, CDR2 SYDVKM. The CDR3 is 14 amino acids. The CDR3 loop is CASSLGGVRTEAFF. CDR3 in DNA: TGTGCCAGCAGTTTAGGGGGGGTTCGCACTGAAGCTTTCTTT.

The CDR3 sequence is CASKRASGGQETQYF. Here the CDR3 DNA reads TGCGCCAGCAAGAGGGCTAGCGGGGGCCAAGAGACCCAGTACTTC. The chain carries TRBV5-1 and TRBJ2-5, with TRBD2 matching 10 bases. CDR3 length: 15 residues. The V gene end was trimmed by 6 bases and the J gene end by 1 base; junction bases not matched to a gene: 6. Germline V gives CDR1 SGHRS, CDR2 YFSETQ.

The chain links TRBV25-1 to TRBJ2-1, with TRBD1 as a possible D gene (6 bases). CDR3 size: 12 residues. V lost 5 bases to trimming and J lost 10 bases, with 12 bases between them. Per the germline V gene, CDR1 is MGHDK and CDR2 is SYGVNS. The CDR3 coding sequence is TGTGCCAGCAGTTGGCTCCAGGGGGAGCAGTTCTTC. Amino acid sequence: CASSWLQGEQFF.

This clone was seen once. The chain links TRBV6-5 to TRBJ1-5; maybe TRBD1 (5 bases). Trimming removed 0 bases from V and 3 bases from J, with 9 bases in between. The V gene's germline CDR1 is MNHEY and CDR2 SVGAGI. The CDR3 runs to 15 residues. The CDR3 reads CASSYSGGVNQPQHF. CDR3 coding DNA: TGTGCCAGCAGTTACTCTGGGGGGGTCAATCAGCCCCAGCATTTT.

The chain is built from TRBV7-3 and TRBJ2-3; D is possibly TRBD2 (6 bases). Trimming cost V 4 bases and J 0 bases, with 14 bases left between them. The CDR3 has 16 residues. In germline, CDR1 is SGHTA, CDR2 FQGTGA. CDR3 in DNA: TGTGCCAGCAGCTCGGGACTCCAGCCTAGCACAGATACGCAGTATTTT. This translates into CASSSGLQPSTDTQYF. The complete variable domain, with remaining parts taken from reference TRBV7-3 and TRBJ2-3, reads GAGVSQTPSNKVTEKGKYVELRCDPISGHTALYWYRQSLGQGPEFLIYFQGTGAADDSGLPNDRFFAVRPEGSVSTLKIQRTERGDSAVYLCASSSGLQPSTDTQYFGPGTRLTVL.

The chain couples TRBV2 to TRBJ1-4; maybe TRBD1 (5 bases). This CDR3 comprises 15 residues. Germline lookup yields CDR1 SNHLY and CDR2 FYNNEI. V was trimmed by 9 bases and J by 1 base, leaving 15 bases between them. CDR3 in DNA: TGTGCCAGTGTTCGTAACGGGGGAACTAATGAAAAACTGTTTTTT. This encodes CASVRNGGTNEKLFF.

V and J are TRBV19 and TRBJ1-5; D not resolved. The length of the CDR3 is 14 residues. V was clipped by 5 bases and J by 7 bases, with 15 bases between them. CDR1 LNHDA and CDR2 SQIVND come from the germline V gene (reference sequence). The CDR3 reads CASSPREVAQPQHF. The DNA for the CDR3 is TGTGCCAGTAGTCCCCGAGAGGTAGCGCAGCCCCAGCATTTT.

This chain connects TRBV5-6 to TRBJ1-5, with D possibly matching TRBD1 (5 bases). Germline V lookup: CDR1 SGHDT, CDR2 YYEEEE. Trimming left V 6 bases short and J 6 bases short, with 19 bases between. The CDR3 extends over 15 amino acids. In DNA, the CDR3 is TGTGCCAGCACTGAATCGGGGAGGGGCCGTCAGCCCCAGCATTTT. Translated, it gives CASTESGRGRQPQHF.

Concerning this clone: The sample holds other DNA sequences that translate to the same CDR3. CDR3 region: CASSPGAGNEKLFF. The CDR3 nucleotides are TGTGCCAGCAGCCCAGGGGCGGGTAATGAAAAACTGTTTTTT. This chain connects TRBV11-2 to TRBJ1-4, with D perhaps matching TRBD1 (6 bases). V lost 5 bases, J lost 4 bases, and 11 bases lay in between. Germline-derived CDR1 and CDR2 are SGHAT and FQNNGV. The CDR3 is 14 residues long.

This clone was detected only a few times. The chain couples TRBV19 to TRBJ2-2; 10 bases match TRBD1. The CDR3 contains 14 residues. The V gene end was trimmed by 6 bases and the J gene end by 4 bases; junction bases not matched to a gene: 2. CDR1 and CDR2 (germline): LNHDA, SQIVND (reference sequence). In DNA form, the CDR3 reads TGTGCCAGTAGGACAGGGGGCGGCACCGGGGAGCTGTTTTTT. Encoded protein: CASRTGGGTGELFF.

This clone was seen a handful of times. DNA of the CDR3: TGTGCCACCAGCGGCCCGGGACACTCAGCGGACTATGGCTACACCTTC. It specifies CATSGPGHSADYGYTF. The gene calls are TRBV15 and TRBJ1-2; TRBD1 is a possible D gene (6 bases). The CDR3 is 16 residues long. Per germline, CDR1 LNHNV and CDR2 YYDKDF (reference sequence). Trimming took 5 bases from V and 3 from J, leaving 19 bases between them.

This chain joins TRBV4-3 and TRBJ2-7; D ambiguous. Germline V gene lookup returns CDR1 LGHNA and CDR2 YSLEER. Trimming stripped 4 bases from V and 2 bases from J, with 12 bases between. The CDR3 length is 14 residues. For the CDR3, the DNA is TGCGCCAGCAGCCGTTTCCGCGGCGCCTACGAGCAGTACTTC. Translation gives CASSRFRGAYEQYF.

This clone was counted a single time. The chain uses TRBV7-6 and TRBJ2-3; weak D call: TRBD1 (5 bases). The CDR3 sequence is 15 residues long. From germline, CDR1 is SGHVS and CDR2 FNYEAQ. V lost 6 bases to trimming and J lost 5 bases, with 18 bases between them. The CDR3, as DNA: TGTGCCAGCAGTCCAAGTGCAGGGAAGCGAGATACGCAGTATTTT. Protein sequence: CASSPSAGKRDTQYF.

The V call is TRBV30, the J call TRBJ2-1, with TRBD2 identical over 10 bases. This CDR3 contains 15 residues. With V trimmed by 4 bases and J by 10 bases, 13 bases remained unmatched. Looked up from germline, CDR1 is GTSNPN and CDR2 is SVGIG (reference sequence). The CDR3 here is CAWTFGLAVYKEQFF. The DNA of the CDR3 is TGTGCCTGGACTTTTGGACTAGCGGTTTATAAGGAGCAGTTCTTC. Filled out from reference TRBV30 and TRBJ2-1, the complete variable domain reads SQTIHQWPATLVQPVGSPLSLECTVEGTSNPNLYWYRQAAGRGLQLLFYSVGIGQISSEVPQNLSASRPQDRQFILSSKKLLLSDSGFYLCAWTFGLAVYKEQFFGPGTRLTVL.

J is TRBJ2-3 and V is TRBV9; 7 positions match TRBD2. V shed 2 bases, J shed 5 bases, and the junction held 5 bases outside the gene matches. Germline values: CDR1 SGDLS, CDR2 YYNGEE. There are 14 residues in the CDR3. The DNA for the CDR3 is TGTGCCAGCAGCGTGGCGGGAGTTGTAGATACGCAGTATTTT. It codes for CASSVAGVVDTQYF.

This clone showed up just once. The chain carries TRBV11-2 and TRBJ2-3; 10 nucleotides match TRBD2. CDR3 length: 17 residues. Trimming took 4 bases from V and 2 from J; bases not matched to a gene: 9. Germline CDR1 SGHAT, CDR2 FQNNGV. CDR3 sequence (DNA): TGTGCCAGCAGCTCAGGAACTAGCGGGGCACCCACAGATACGCAGTATTTT. Residues: CASSSGTSGAPTDTQYF.

Details on this clone: The sample carries other DNA sequences with the same CDR3. The chain combines TRBV5-1 with TRBJ2-5; 7 bases fit TRBD2. This CDR3 comprises 15 residues. V lost 4 bases and J lost 4; bases outside the gene matches: 10. Germline V gene sequence: CDR1 SGHRS, CDR2 YFSETQ. For the CDR3, the DNA is TGCGCCAGCAGCCCCTCGACTAGCCGGGGAGAGACCCAGTACTTC. It translates to CASSPSTSRGETQYF.